The present entry profiles one T cell receptor (beta chain) with its context. The antigen is undetermined. This record belongs to a study of T cells after yellow fever vaccination. Synthesis of TCR cDNA relied on 5'RACE template switching, which attached a universal primer site and UMIs. TCRdb reprocessed the 5' RACE reads via MiXCR and lists one record per CDR3 protein. The sample lists some 560,000 distinct CDR3 sequences, around 21% occurring once. Study-wide results and limits: Among primary-vaccination clones, most reappeared after the booster, at around 97% for CD4 and 85% to 90% for CD8.

The germline CDR1 and CDR2 sequences are SGHRS and YFSETQ. V trimming: 1 base; J trimming: 7 bases; junction bases outside the gene matches: 12. The CDR3 runs to 17 residues. This TCR derives from a man aged 30 to 39 who received the YFV17D yellow fever vaccine. The V and J genes are TRBV5-1 and TRBJ2-1, with 9 bases aligning to TRBD2. Sequencing was performed on PBMCs, taken 15 days after the yellow fever booster vaccination. CDR3 sequence: CASSLLSPGLARNEQFF. The CDR3, as DNA: TGCGCCAGCAGCTTGCTCTCCCCGGGACTAGCTAGGAATGAGCAGTTCTTC.